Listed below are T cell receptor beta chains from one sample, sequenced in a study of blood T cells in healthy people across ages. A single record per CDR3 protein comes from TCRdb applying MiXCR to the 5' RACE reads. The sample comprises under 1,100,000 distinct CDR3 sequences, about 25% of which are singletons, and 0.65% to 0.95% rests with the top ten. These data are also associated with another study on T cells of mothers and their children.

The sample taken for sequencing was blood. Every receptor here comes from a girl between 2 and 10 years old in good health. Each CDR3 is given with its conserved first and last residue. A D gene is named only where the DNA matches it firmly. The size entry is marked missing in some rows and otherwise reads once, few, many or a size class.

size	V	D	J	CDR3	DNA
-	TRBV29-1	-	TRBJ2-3	CSVEDRAKDTQYF	TGCAGCGTTGAAGACAGGGCGAAAGATACGCAGTATTTT
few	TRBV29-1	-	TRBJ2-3	CSVVQGPADTQYF	TGCAGCGTTGTTCAGGGCCCGGCAGATACGCAGTATTTT
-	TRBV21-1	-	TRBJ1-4	CARKTGHNEKLFF	TGTGCCAGGAAGACAGGACATAATGAAAAACTGTTTTTT
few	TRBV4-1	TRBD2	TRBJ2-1	CASSQKAGGSILLNEQFF	TGCGCCAGCAGCCAAAAGGCCGGGGGGTCGATTCTCCTCAATGAGCAGTTCTTC
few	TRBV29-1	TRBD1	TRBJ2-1	CSVIQGNHEQFF	TGCAGCGTTATACAGGGGAACCATGAGCAGTTCTTC
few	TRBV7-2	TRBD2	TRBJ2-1	CASSLGGPSGRWNEQFF	TGTGCCAGCAGCTTAGGGGGGCCTAGCGGGAGGTGGAATGAGCAGTTCTTC
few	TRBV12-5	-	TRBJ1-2	CASGLVPAKGYGYTF	TGTGCTAGTGGTTTGGTACCAGCGAAGGGCTATGGCTACACCTTC
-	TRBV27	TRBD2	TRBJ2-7	CTSSLCEREEYEQYF	TGCACCAGCAGTTTATGCGAGCGGGAAGAATACGAGCAGTACTTC
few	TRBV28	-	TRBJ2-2	CASSPAGSLNTGELFF	TGTGCCAGCAGCCCCGCAGGGTCCCTTAACACCGGGGAGCTGTTTTTT
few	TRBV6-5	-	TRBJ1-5	CASSTNFDQPQHF	TGTGCCAGCAGCACCAACTTCGATCAGCCCCAGCATTTT
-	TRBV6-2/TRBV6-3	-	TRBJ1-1	CASSGTGRIEAFF	TGTGCCAGCAGCGGAACCGGACGGATCGAAGCTTTCTTT